This T cell receptor (beta chain) was captured in a study of shared clonotypes between healthy human individuals. General study findings and limits: Sorted-subset sequencing, rarefaction showed, was incomplete despite large depth. Sampling was confined to blood; repertoires within tissues likely differ.

A split of CD4+ cells into CD45RA+ naive and CD45RA-negative memory subsets was performed. Of note for this clone: Its matching antigen is unknown.

V gave up 2 bases and J gave up 3 bases, with 21 bases separating them. The CDR3 length is 17 residues. The germline CDR1 and CDR2 sequences are SGHRS and YFSETQ. Profiled with immunoSEQ multiplex PCR; TCRdb holds only in-frame clones, not every one. The repertoire holds more than 400,000 clones, 95% to 97% seen once, with about 0.054% in the top ten. The sample consisted of naive CD4+ T cells sorted from blood. Subset meaning: CD45RA+ positively selected. V gene TRBV5-1 combines with J gene TRBJ2-7, with D possibly TRBD2 on 6 matching bases. This clonotype was sampled from a woman in her twenties or thirties in good health. The CDR3: CASSFGRKIGSDYEQYF. The DNA for the CDR3 is TGCGCCAGCAGCTTCGGACGGAAAATCGGGAGTGACTACGAGCAGTACTTC.